The rows below give T cell receptor beta chains drawn from one sample of a study of T-cell reconstitution after alpha-beta-depleted transplantation in children. Each CDR3 protein is one row after TCRdb ran MiXCR on the PCR reads. This table holds almost 400,000 distinct CDR3 sequences, roughly 20% found once. Specimen: PBMCs from the stem cell graft donor, collected from the stem cell graft. The receptor source for this set is a human donor who donated a stem cell graft to a child with acute myeloid leukemia. Each CDR3 is given with its conserved first and last residue. D genes are given only for firm matches. The size field is filled for only some rows; it gives once, few, many or a size class.

>TRBJ2-2|.|.|TRBV7-3|15
CASSLLGESTGELFF
TGTGCCAGCAGCTTATTGGGGGAAAGCACCGGGGAGCTGTTTTTT
>TRBJ2-1|TRBD2|many|TRBV12-3/TRBV12-4|16
CASRGAGGSSYNEQFF
TGTGCCAGTAGGGGAGCGGGGGGCAGCTCCTACAATGAGCAGTTCTTC
>TRBJ2-2|.|many|TRBV5-1|12
CASSFRTGELFF
TGCGCCAGCAGCTTCAGGACCGGGGAGCTGTTTTTT
>TRBJ2-3|.|few|TRBV20-1|12
CSARISTDTQYF
TGCAGTGCTAGAATATCCACAGATACGCAGTATTTT
>TRBJ1-2|.|few|TRBV7-3|13
CASTPHRDKGYTF
TGTGCCAGCACACCCCACAGGGATAAGGGCTACACCTTC
>TRBJ2-7|TRBD1|.|TRBV5-1|16
CASSSYSGTGGGEQYF
TGCGCCAGCAGCTCTTATTCTGGGACAGGGGGCGGCGAGCAGTACTTC
>TRBJ1-5|.|few|TRBV12-3/TRBV12-4|14
CASSLQVSNQPQHF
TGTGCCAGCAGTTTACAGGTTAGCAATCAGCCCCAGCATTTT
>TRBJ2-5|TRBD2|.|TRBV5-4|15
CASRTTSGSHETQYF
TGTGCCAGCAGAACGACTAGCGGGAGTCACGAGACCCAGTACTTC
>TRBJ1-2|.|many|TRBV6-1|13
CASRPGFNYGYTF
TGTGCCAGCAGGCCCGGATTCAACTATGGCTACACCTTC
>TRBJ2-1|TRBD1|.|TRBV12-3/TRBV12-4|16
CASSSRTGGPYNEQFF
TGTGCCAGCAGTAGTAGGACAGGGGGACCCTACAATGAGCAGTTCTTC
>TRBJ2-1|TRBD2|.|TRBV5-1|15
CASALAGGPYNEQFF
TGCGCCAGCGCCTTAGCGGGAGGGCCGTACAATGAGCAGTTCTTC
>TRBJ2-7|.|.|TRBV12-3/TRBV12-4|17
CASSSPRAGRSLYEQYF
TGTGCCAGCAGTTCGCCCCGGGCCGGCCGAAGCTTGTACGAGCAGTACTTC
>TRBJ2-5|.|.|TRBV20-1|14
CSARDPGGVETQYF
TGCAGTGCGAGAGATCCCGGCGGGGTGGAGACCCAGTACTTC
>TRBJ2-3|.|few|TRBV28|14
CASSSPHYLDTQYF
TGTGCCAGCAGCTCCCCCCACTACTTAGATACGCAGTATTTT
>TRBJ2-1|.|.|TRBV25-1|10
CASSEGEQFF
TGTGCCAGCAGTGAGGGAGAGCAGTTCTTC
>TRBJ2-1|.|few|TRBV5-1|11
CASRQSGEQFF
TGCGCCAGCAGACAAAGCGGGGAGCAGTTCTTC
>TRBJ2-2|.|.|TRBV20-1|13
CSALSSQTGELFF
TGCAGTGCTTTAAGCTCACAAACCGGGGAGCTGTTTTTT
>TRBJ2-1|TRBD1|.|TRBV25-1|18
CASSDGQTGRDTHNEQFF
TGTGCCAGCAGTGATGGACAGACAGGGCGAGACACACACAATGAGCAGTTCTTC
>TRBJ2-4|.|.|TRBV11-2|13
CASSHRVVDIQYF
TGTGCCAGCAGCCACAGGGTTGTGGACATTCAGTACTTC
>TRBJ2-1|.|few|TRBV7-2|12
CASSSLGVAQFF
TGTGCCAGCAGCTCCCTGGGGGTAGCCCAGTTCTTC
>TRBJ2-5|.|.|TRBV4-2|14
CASSQDRRGSAQYF
TGTGCCAGCAGCCAAGATCGAAGGGGGAGCGCCCAGTACTTC
>TRBJ2-1|.|many|TRBV20-1|14
CSRGDYHSYNEQFF
TGCAGTAGGGGAGACTACCACTCCTACAATGAGCAGTTCTTC
>TRBJ2-1|TRBD1|.|TRBV15|16
CATSREGTGALDEQFF
TGTGCCACCAGCAGAGAGGGTACAGGGGCTTTAGATGAGCAGTTCTTC
>TRBJ2-1|TRBD2|.|TRBV6-1|19
CASSRQGDLAGGRYNEQFF
TGTGCCAGCAGCCGACAGGGTGATCTAGCGGGAGGTCGCTACAATGAGCAGTTCTTC
>TRBJ2-2|.|few|TRBV19|14
CASSIQRYTGELFF
TGTGCCAGTAGTATCCAGAGGTACACCGGGGAGCTGTTTTTT
>TRBJ2-3|.|.|TRBV12-3/TRBV12-4|13
CASIPRDTDTQYF
TGTGCCAGCATTCCCCGGGACACAGATACGCAGTATTTT
>TRBJ2-1|.|many|TRBV7-2|15
CASSLGGSGYNEQFF
TGTGCCAGCAGCTTAGGGGGTAGCGGATACAATGAGCAGTTCTTC
>TRBJ2-1|TRBD1|few|TRBV5-1|16
CASSWRGQGADNEQFF
TGCGCCAGCAGCTGGCGGGGACAGGGGGCCGACAATGAGCAGTTCTTC
>TRBJ1-1|.|.|TRBV6-9|17
CASSYRITQGKKAEAFF
TGTGCCAGCAGTTATAGAATAACTCAGGGAAAAAAGGCTGAAGCTTTCTTT
>TRBJ2-3|TRBD2|.|TRBV7-9|14
CASSKLAGADTQYF
TGTGCCAGCAGTAAACTAGCGGGAGCAGATACGCAGTATTTT
>TRBJ2-1|TRBD2|few|TRBV12-3/TRBV12-4|15
CASSPSGRARDEQFF
TGTGCCAGCAGCCCCAGCGGGAGGGCCCGGGATGAGCAGTTCTTC
>TRBJ2-7|.|many|TRBV7-3|13
CASSLNRLGEQYF
TGTGCCAGCAGCTTAAATCGACTCGGCGAGCAGTACTTC
>TRBJ2-7|TRBD2|few|TRBV12-3/TRBV12-4|14
CASAIAGAWYEQYF
TGTGCCAGCGCTATAGCGGGTGCTTGGTACGAGCAGTACTTC